The next 29 T cell receptor beta chains were all read from a single sample in a study of blood T cell repertoires in COVID-19. Clones were sequenced by immunoSEQ multiplex PCR, and TCRdb holds only the in-frame ones, with some missing. The data show almost 400,000 clones, around 87% seen once. What was sequenced was peripheral blood. The receptors derive from a woman in her sixties or seventies with COVID-19, enrolled during active disease.

CDR3 nucleotides: TGCGCCAGCAGCCCGGGACAGGGGGTCTATGGCTACACCTTC. It encodes CASSPGQGVYGYTF. V is TRBV10-2 and J is TRBJ1-2; TRBD1 matches 11 bases. Losses at the gene ends were 6 bases for V and 4 bases for J; bases not matched to a gene: 4. CDR1 is WSHSY, CDR2 SAAADI, per germline. This CDR3 has 14 amino acids.

The chain uses TRBV6-1 and TRBJ1-1; 7 nucleotides match TRBD1. The germline gives CDR1 MNHNS, CDR2 SASEGT. The CDR3 spans 17 residues. J lost 0 bases, V lost 1 base, and 8 bases had no gene match. The CDR3 DNA reads TGTGCCAGCAGTGAAGTAGGGGGCTGGAGAATGAACACTGAAGCTTTCTTT. Translating it yields CASSEVGGWRMNTEAFF.

The chain uses TRBV6-5 and TRBJ2-1; 8 nucleotides align to TRBD1. Germline trimming cut 10 bases from V and 3 bases from J; bases unmatched to any gene: 8. The CDR3 sequence is 14 residues long. The germline V gene has CDR1 MNHEY and CDR2 SVGAGI. CDR3 sequence: CAIAPGGGYNEQFF. CDR3 nucleotide sequence: TGTGCCATCGCCCCAGGGGGCGGCTACAATGAGCAGTTCTTC.

A single count supports this clone. The CDR3 DNA follows: TGTGCCAGTAGTACGAAAATCCAGGGGTCCTTCTCTGGAAACACCATATATTTT. Its protein is CASSTKIQGSFSGNTIYF. This sequence joins TRBV19 and TRBJ1-3; a weak D match, TRBD1 (6 bases). Germline loops: CDR1 LNHDA, CDR2 SQIVND (reference sequence). CDR3 length: 18 residues. The V end was cut by 4 bases, the J end by 0 bases, with 19 bases between.

The chain has TRBV6-8 and TRBJ1-4; TRBD1 is a possible D gene (6 bases). There are 14 residues in the CDR3. The germline V gene has CDR1 MNHGY and CDR2 SAAAGT. Trimming shortened V by 2 bases and J by 5 bases, and 9 bases separated the two germline ends. The chain's CDR3 is CASSYVQGNEKLFF. The CDR3 coding sequence is TGTGCCAGCAGTTACGTCCAGGGGAATGAAAAACTGTTTTTT.

The rearrangement links TRBV2 to TRBJ2-5; D ambiguous. V dropped 6 bases and J dropped 4 bases, with 21 bases sitting between them. The CDR3 spans 16 residues. Germline V gives CDR1 SNHLY, CDR2 FYNNEI. The CDR3 nucleotides read TGTGCCAGCAGCCTAGTCTCTCCCGGTCGCCCAGAGACCCAGTACTTC. It encodes CASSLVSPGRPETQYF.

This clone was found once. V gene TRBV10-1 combines with J gene TRBJ1-1; no reliable D call. Germline V gene lookup returns CDR1 WNHNN and CDR2 SYGVQD (reference sequence). CDR3 size: 13 residues. V was pared by 6 bases and J by 2 bases, with 10 bases between. This CDR3 is CASSLGGNTEAFF. Written as DNA, the CDR3 is TGCGCCAGCAGCCTCGGCGGAAACACTGAAGCTTTCTTT.

The chain links TRBV21-1 to TRBJ1-2; TRBD1, as called in the table, went unchecked against the DNA. TRBV21-1 is a pseudogene. This CDR3 has 13 residues. In DNA form, the CDR3 reads TGTGCCAGCCCCCCAGGTTCTAACTATGGCTACACCTTC. Its protein product is CASPPGSNYGYTF.

This chain uses TRBV5-1 with TRBJ1-6; D gene ambiguous. V was pared by 0 bases and J by 4 bases, with 5 bases between. This CDR3 has 14 residues. Germline V lookup: CDR1 SGHRS, CDR2 YFSETQ. CDR3: CASSLELYNSPLHF. CDR3 bases: TGCGCCAGCAGCTTGGAGCTTTATAATTCACCCCTCCACTTT.

This chain connects TRBV29-1 to TRBJ2-5; 7 bases are a match to TRBD1. Germline V gene lookup returns CDR1 SQVTM and CDR2 ANQGSEA. Unmatched junction bases numbered 0, after V lost 4 bases and J lost 4 bases. The CDR3 has 11 residues. This CDR3 is CSVGDRETQYF. CDR3 DNA: TGCAGCGTTGGGGACAGAGAGACCCAGTACTTC.

This clone turned up a few times. The chain is built from TRBV6-6 and TRBJ1-3; D call uncertain. V was shortened by 2 bases and J by 6 bases, with 8 bases between the two germline ends. The CDR3 runs 13 residues. CDR1 is MNHNY and CDR2 is SVGAGI in the germline V gene (reference sequence). Here the CDR3 DNA reads TGTGCCAGCAGTTACGCCGGAGCAAACACCATATATTTT. Amino acid sequence: CASSYAGANTIYF.

This chain links TRBV11-2 with TRBJ1-1; 7 positions match TRBD1. From germline, CDR1 is SGHAT and CDR2 FQNNGV. This CDR3 contains 14 residues. J lost 4 bases, V lost 6 bases, and 8 bases had no gene match. CDR3 coding DNA: TGTGCCAGCAGAATCCCGGGACAGAGCACTGAAGCTTTCTTT. It is translated as CASRIPGQSTEAFF. Based on the CDR3 plus reference TRBV11-2 and TRBJ1-1, the full variable domain is EAGVAQSPRYKIIEKRQSVAFWCNPISGHATLYWYQQILGQGPKLLIQFQNNGVVDDSQLPKDRFSAERLKGVDSTLKIQPAKLEDSAVYLCASRIPGQSTEAFFGQGTRLTVV.

The gene calls are TRBV24-1 and TRBJ1-2; D gene uncertain. The CDR3 runs to 12 residues. Germline loops: CDR1 KGHDR, CDR2 SFDVKD. Trimming shortened V by 3 bases and J by 6 bases, and 7 bases separated the two germline ends. CDR3 sequence reads: CATSDPLNGYTF. CDR3 in DNA: TGTGCCACCAGTGATCCCTTAAATGGCTACACCTTC.

V gene TRBV6-1 combines with J gene TRBJ2-7, with TRBD1 identical over 8 bases. The CDR3 loop spans 15 amino acids. V lost 2 bases, J lost 3 bases, and 6 bases stayed unmatched. Germline V gene lookup returns CDR1 MNHNS and CDR2 SASEGT. The CDR3 here is CASSEPGQVLYEQYF. The CDR3 DNA is TGTGCCAGCAGTGAACCGGGACAGGTCCTCTACGAGCAGTACTTC.

This clone has just one count. The CDR3 protein is CASSFAGAGIYEQYF. CDR3 sequence (DNA): TGTGCCAGCAGCTTCGCAGGGGCAGGTATCTACGAGCAGTACTTC. The chain has TRBV11-2 and TRBJ2-7; D might be TRBD1 (6 bases). V lost 3 bases and J lost 3, with 15 bases in between. Germline loops: CDR1 SGHAT, CDR2 FQNNGV. The CDR3 loop spans 15 amino acids.

This chain connects TRBV28 to TRBJ1-2; TRBD1 matches 7 bases. With V trimmed by 5 bases and J by 1 base, 13 bases remained unmatched. The V gene's germline CDR1 is MDHEN and CDR2 SYDVKM. The CDR3 sequence is 17 residues long. In nucleotides, the CDR3 is TGTGCCAGCAGTCCGAGAGGGCGCAGGGGGTATAACTATGGCTACACCTTC. It specifies CASSPRGRRGYNYGYTF.

The V and J genes are TRBV2 and TRBJ2-2, with 11 bases fitting TRBD1. The CDR3 is made up of 14 amino acids. Germline lookup yields CDR1 SNHLY and CDR2 FYNNEI. With 6 bases clipped from V and 4 bases from J, the junction kept 1 base outside the gene matches. The CDR3: CASRGQGVTGELFF. CDR3 DNA sequence: TGTGCCAGCAGGGGACAGGGGGTCACCGGGGAGCTGTTTTTT. The full variable domain, with the rest looked up from reference TRBV2 and TRBJ2-2, is EPEVTQTPSHQVTQMGQEVILRCVPISNHLYFYWYRQILGQKVEFLVSFYNNEISEKSEIFDDQFSVERPDGSNFTLKIRSTKLEDSAMYFCASRGQGVTGELFFGEGSRLTVL.

This chain links TRBV4-2 with TRBJ1-2, with 7 bases aligning to TRBD1. The CDR3 is 16 residues long. The V gene end was trimmed by 0 bases and the J gene end by 8 bases; junction bases not matched to a gene: 12. Germline CDR1 LGHNA, CDR2 YNFKEQ. CDR3 DNA sequence: TGTGCCAGCAGCCAAGACGGACAGGCGACCTATGGAGGCTACACCTTC. The encoded protein is CASSQDGQATYGGYTF.

The genes are TRBV6-5 and TRBJ2-7, with D unresolved. Trimming cost V 0 bases and J 2 bases, with 8 bases left between them. The CDR3 has 14 amino acids. Germline CDR1 is MNHEY and CDR2 is SVGAGI. The CDR3 region has the DNA TGTGCCAGCAGTTACTCGACTCCTGCCTACGAGCAGTACTTC. The encoded protein is CASSYSTPAYEQYF.

The V and J genes are TRBV7-6 and TRBJ1-5; 11 positions match TRBD1. Germline CDR1 is SGHVS and CDR2 is FNYEAQ. This CDR3 contains 19 residues. V shed 2 bases and J 6 bases; nucleotides not matched to a gene: 15. The CDR3 bases are TGTGCCAGCAGCTTAAGCGGACAGGGGGCGCGAAGACTCCGTCAGCCCCAGCATTTT. As protein: CASSLSGQGARRLRQPQHF.

This clone turned up a few times. The CDR3 coding sequence is TGTGCCAGCAGCTTATACGTAGTCAGGGAAGGTATGCAGTATTTT. As protein: CASSLYVVREGMQYF. The gene calls are TRBV7-6 and TRBJ2-3; perhaps TRBD1 as D (5 bases). CDR1 and CDR2 (germline): SGHVS, FNYEAQ. V lost 2 bases and J lost 11, with 20 bases in between. There are 15 residues in the CDR3.

This clone came up a few times. The chain couples TRBV6-5 to TRBJ1-1; no clear D. There are 14 residues in the CDR3. Trimming removed 6 bases from V and 6 bases from J, with 17 bases in between. Germline lookup yields CDR1 MNHEY and CDR2 SVGAGI. In DNA form, the CDR3 reads TGTGCCAGCAGACCACCCGGGGAACTCGCTGAAGCTTTCTTT. It yields the protein CASRPPGELAEAFF.

Worth noting for this clone: The same CDR3 is also encoded by other DNA sequences in this sample. The chain combines TRBV18 with TRBJ1-5; D is unclear. Germline CDR1 reads KGHSH; CDR2 reads LQKENI. There are 12 residues in the CDR3. Trimming removed 5 bases from V and 2 bases from J, with 4 bases in between. CDR3 residues: CASSGGNQPQHF. CDR3 DNA: TGTGCCAGCTCAGGAGGCAATCAGCCCCAGCATTTT.

The chain has TRBV4-1 and TRBJ1-2; TRBD1 is a possible D gene (6 bases). From germline, CDR1 is MGHRA and CDR2 YSYEKL. Between the trimmed V and J ends, which lost 1 base and 4 bases, there was a span of 13 bases. This CDR3 has 15 amino acids. CDR3 DNA: TGCGCCAGCAGCCAAGCCCCAGGGGAGGGCTATGGCTACACCTTC. Protein: CASSQAPGEGYGYTF.

The V call is TRBV7-9, the J call TRBJ1-1, with unresolved D. Germline V gene lookup returns CDR1 SEHNR and CDR2 FQNEAQ (reference sequence). Deletions cut 5 bases from V and 7 bases from J, with 17 bases between. This CDR3 region has 14 residues. The CDR3 coding sequence is TGTGCCAGCAGCCGATCTTTCGAGGAGGATGAAGCTTTCTTT. This gives the protein CASSRSFEEDEAFF.

This chain connects TRBV24-1 to TRBJ2-5; 10 bases map to TRBD1. J gave up 4 bases and V 9 bases, and 10 bases lay outside the gene matches. CDR1 is KGHDR and CDR2 is SFDVKD in the germline V gene. This CDR3 spans 15 amino acids. The CDR3 reads CATGTRDRGRETQYF. The DNA of the CDR3 is TGTGCCACCGGAACCCGGGACAGGGGCCGAGAGACCCAGTACTTC.

This chain links TRBV2 with TRBJ1-1; D unclear. Germline V lookup: CDR1 SNHLY, CDR2 FYNNEI. V gave up 3 bases and J gave up 5 bases, with 22 bases separating them. There are 17 residues in the CDR3. Written as DNA, the CDR3 is TGTGCCAGCAGTGACGGGATAAACACGCCGTTGAGGACTGAAGCTTTCTTT. Its translation is CASSDGINTPLRTEAFF.

A few counts support this clone. The chain couples TRBV5-4 to TRBJ1-2; TRBD1 agrees at 7 bases. The length of the CDR3 is 14 residues. With 3 bases clipped from V and 4 bases from J, the junction kept 6 bases outside the gene matches. CDR1 and CDR2 from the germline V gene are SGHNT and YYREEE (reference sequence). CDR3 amino acids: CASSSEGAGYGYTF. In DNA form, the CDR3 reads TGTGCCAGCAGCTCCGAGGGGGCTGGCTATGGCTACACCTTC.

V is TRBV2 and J is TRBJ2-5; D gene uncertain. The CDR3 is made up of 13 amino acids. CDR1 is SNHLY, CDR2 FYNNEI, per germline. The V and J ends lost 3 bases and 5 bases respectively, with 10 bases between them. The DNA for the CDR3 is TGTGCCAGCAGTGATTCGGTTAGTGAGACCCAGTACTTC. This gives the protein CASSDSVSETQYF.